This paragraph covers one TCR beta chain sequence. The antigen is unknown. Losses at the gene ends were 0 bases for V and 4 bases for J; bases not matched to a gene: 2. Germline V lookup: CDR1 MNHEY, CDR2 SVGAGI. The CDR3 runs to 15 residues. This record comes from a study of cytomegalovirus exposure and HLA in healthy donors. For the study at large: Findings of an earlier analysis included roughly 110 million unique TCR beta sequences from some 180 million T cells. Study-level points and caveats: A few chains tied to CMV proved CMV antigen-specific in vitro. Cytomegalovirus-associated status was assigned to around 160 TCR beta chains. Based on reports, TCR beta sequences accurately predicted HLA-A and HLA-B alleles for most subjects.

The PCR was carried out with 60 Vbeta primers and 13 Jbeta primers. TCRdb's copy holds only in-frame clones and misses some; the assay was immunoSEQ multiplex PCR. The sample contains approximately 44,000 clones, approximately 60% of which appear only once. This sequence joins TRBV6-5 and TRBJ1-2, with 10 bases lining up with TRBD1. The TCR originated in a human donor in good health. Sequenced material: PBMCs. Here the CDR3 DNA reads TGTGCCAGCAGTTACTCCGGGACAGGGGCCTATGGCTACACCTTC. Translating gives CASSYSGTGAYGYTF.